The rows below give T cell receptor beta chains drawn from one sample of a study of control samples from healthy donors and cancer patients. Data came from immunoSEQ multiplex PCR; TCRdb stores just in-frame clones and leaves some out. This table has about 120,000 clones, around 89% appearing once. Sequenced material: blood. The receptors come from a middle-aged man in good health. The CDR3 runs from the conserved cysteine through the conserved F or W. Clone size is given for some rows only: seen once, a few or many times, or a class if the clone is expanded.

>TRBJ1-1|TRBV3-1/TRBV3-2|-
CASSQDWNRDSSEAFF
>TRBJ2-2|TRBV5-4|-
CASSRPTGANTGELFF
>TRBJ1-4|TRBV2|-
CASSRQGLGDEKLFF
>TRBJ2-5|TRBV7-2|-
CASSLVRTETQYF
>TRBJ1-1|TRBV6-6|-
CAGRQGMNTEAFF
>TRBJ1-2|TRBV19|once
CASSIRKGGGYTF
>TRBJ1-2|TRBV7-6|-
CASSLGRGLNYGYTF
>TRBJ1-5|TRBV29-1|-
CSVEAGYGQPQHF
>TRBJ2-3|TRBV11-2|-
CASSRPGGGSTDTQYF
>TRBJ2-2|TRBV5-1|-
CASSLQGAAGELFF
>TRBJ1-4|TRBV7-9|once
CASSFEQPATNEKLFF
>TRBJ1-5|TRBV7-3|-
CASSLGQAGGNQPQHF
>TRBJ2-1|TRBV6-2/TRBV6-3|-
CASSYGRAYYNEQFF
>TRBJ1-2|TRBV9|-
CASSLRTANYGYTF
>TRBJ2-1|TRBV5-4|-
CASSATGGHEQFF
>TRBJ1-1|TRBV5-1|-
CASSLLWANTEAFF
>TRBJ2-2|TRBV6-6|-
CASSYSTAGGTGELFF
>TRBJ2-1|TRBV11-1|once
CASSPGTSSNEQFF
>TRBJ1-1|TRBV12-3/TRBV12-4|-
CASSPRGWDEAFF
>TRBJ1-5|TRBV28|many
CASITARIHQYSNQPQHF
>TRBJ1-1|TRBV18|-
CASSPQTVNTEAFF
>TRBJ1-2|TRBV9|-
CASSADRDEGYGYTF
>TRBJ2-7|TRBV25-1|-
CASSDYGPYEQYF
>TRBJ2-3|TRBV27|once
CASSLSVAASTDTQYF
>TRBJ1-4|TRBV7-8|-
CASSLDRGHIIEKLFF
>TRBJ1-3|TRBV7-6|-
CASSLSSSGNTIYF
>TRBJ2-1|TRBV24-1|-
CATSGAGDDNEQFF
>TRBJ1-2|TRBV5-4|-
CASSRDGTNYGYTF
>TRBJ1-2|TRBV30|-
CAWSVQQGNGYTF
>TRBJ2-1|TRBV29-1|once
CSVEKASGGRYNEQFF
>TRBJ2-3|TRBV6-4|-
CASSDGTGGDTQYF
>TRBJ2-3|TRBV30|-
CAWRGKSTDTQYF
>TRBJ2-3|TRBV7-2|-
CASSLVTQFTDTQYF
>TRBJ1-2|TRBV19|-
CASSIGRRANYGYTF
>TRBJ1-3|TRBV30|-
CAWSVLSGGGTIYF
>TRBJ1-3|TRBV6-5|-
CASSSGGGNTIYF
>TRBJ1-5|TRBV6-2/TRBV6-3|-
CASSPGIGRAYSNQPQHF
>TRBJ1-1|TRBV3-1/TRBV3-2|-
CASSHIRGKAFF
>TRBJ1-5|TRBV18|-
CASSPGSNQPQHF
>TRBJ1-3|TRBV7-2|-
CASSLLTGTGGNTIYF
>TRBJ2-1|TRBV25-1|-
CASSALTGGEQFF
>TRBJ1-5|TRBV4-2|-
CASSQEFRDSNQPQHF
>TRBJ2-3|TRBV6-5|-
CASSYSWGEHTDTQYF
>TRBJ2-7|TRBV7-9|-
CASSPTLSETYEQYF
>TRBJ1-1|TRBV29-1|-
CSVDRSNTEAFF
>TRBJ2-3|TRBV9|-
CASSATRQGPDTQYF